This T cell receptor (beta chain) was recorded in a study of radiation and T cells in renal cell carcinoma. The study's findings and limits: Top tumor clonotypes rose in blood 2 weeks post-radiation, then contracted. Without pretreatment biopsies, baseline tumor clonotype presence was undetermined.

This clone was seen only a few times. Its target is not known. Sequenced by immunoSEQ multiplex PCR; TCRdb stores in-frame clones only, minus some. The repertoire holds approximately 86,000 clones, around 81% seen once, with more than 9% in the top ten. Time point reported: blood 4 weeks post-SBRT, at nephrectomy. Described treatment: 15 Gy SBRT to primary tumor, nephrectomy 4 weeks later. Nephrectomy followed 15 Gy stereotactic body radiation by 4 weeks. The patient's renal cell carcinoma had clear cell pathology. Trimming cost V 2 bases and J 2 bases; bases outside gene matches: 2. Germline V lookup: CDR1 MNHNY, CDR2 SVGAGI (reference sequence). The CDR3 spans 16 residues.

This TCR derives from a man between 45 and 60 years old with renal cell carcinoma. The specimen was blood, collected from a patient whose treatment included radiotherapy and nephrectomy. The gene calls are TRBV6-6 and TRBJ2-2, with 10 bases fitting TRBD1. CDR3: CASSYRTGGNTGELFF. The DNA of the CDR3 is TGTGCCAGCAGTTACCGGACAGGGGGAAACACCGGGGAGCTGTTTTTT.